The T cell receptor beta chain described here comes from a study of blood T cell repertoires in COVID-19. Study summary: Samples representing acute and convalescent COVID-19 were sourced from the United States, Italy and Spain. PBMCs, B-cell-depleted T cells, or T cells were the source of the cDNA or gDNA that made up the material.

V gave up 5 bases and J gave up 12 bases, with 17 bases separating them. There are 13 residues in the CDR3. Source study methods: By means of reference gene primer amplification, nucleated cell counts were estimated. Measured with immunoSEQ multiplex PCR; TCRdb has only the in-frame clones, and not every one. The V and J calls and clone size were taken over from that table, and D and trimming were inferred from the DNA. The table lists under 200,000 clones, roughly 86% of them singletons, with around 1.6% in the top ten. The sequence derives from a man aged 18 to 30 with active or convalescent COVID-19. This chain uses TRBV12-3 or TRBV12-4 with TRBJ2-1; weak D call: TRBD2 (5 bases). Sequencing was performed on peripheral blood. CDR3 residues: CASSTYDLRVQFF. CDR3 DNA: TGTGCCAGCAGTACATACGACCTGCGGGTGCAGTTCTTC.